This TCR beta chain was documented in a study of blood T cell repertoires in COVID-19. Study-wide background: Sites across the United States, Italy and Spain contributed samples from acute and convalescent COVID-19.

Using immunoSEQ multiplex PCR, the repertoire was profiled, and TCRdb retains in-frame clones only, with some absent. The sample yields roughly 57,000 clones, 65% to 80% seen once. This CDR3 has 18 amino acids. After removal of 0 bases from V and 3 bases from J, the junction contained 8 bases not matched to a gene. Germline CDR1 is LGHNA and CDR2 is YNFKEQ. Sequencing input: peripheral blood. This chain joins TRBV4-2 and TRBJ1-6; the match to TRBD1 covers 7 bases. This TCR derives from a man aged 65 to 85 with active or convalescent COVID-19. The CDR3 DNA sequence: TGTGCCAGCAGCCAAGATGCTCAGACAGGGATCTATAATTCACCCCTCCACTTT. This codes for CASSQDAQTGIYNSPLHF.